This T cell receptor beta chain originates from a study of long-term antiretroviral therapy in people with HIV. The assay used was immunoSEQ (version v3.0), run at survey level. Produced via immunoSEQ multiplex PCR; TCRdb's table is partial and in-frame only. The sample includes 30,000 or so clones, around 80% of them seen just once. Germline V gene data show CDR1 as ENHRY and CDR2 as SYGVKD. The CDR3 totals 13 residues. Trimming pared 3 bases from V and 4 bases from J, leaving 9 bases between. Study-level results: All blood samples came from the years 2004 to 2017, possibly under older ART regimens. Whereas controls had wider CDR3 length ranges, HIV repertoires had narrower ones.

With respect to this clone: Antigen unknown.

The rearrangement joins TRBV10-3 to TRBJ1-2; D possibly corresponds to TRBD1 (5 bases). This TCR derives from a young man with HIV. This sample comprised unsorted PBMCs, obtained 1.5 years before starting antiretroviral therapy. The DNA for the CDR3 is TGTGCCATCAGTGAAAGGGACTCCTATGGCTACACCTTC. Its protein product is CAISERDSYGYTF.